These T cell receptor beta chains were read from a single sample in a study of shared clonotypes between healthy human individuals. Clones were read by immunoSEQ multiplex PCR, and TCRdb kept only the in-frame ones, dropping some. This sample has approximately 1.5 million clones, with around 98.5% found just once. Material: naive CD4+ T cells sorted from blood. The receptors come from a man between 25 and 39 years old in good health. The CDR3 runs from the conserved cysteine through the conserved F or W. The D gene is left open where the match is weak. Expanded clones are given a class, and other clones once, few, many or no size at all.

J	size	length	V	D	DNA	CDR3
TRBJ2-1	NA	13	TRBV5-1	NA	TGCGCCAGCAGCCCCGACGGGACATATGAGCAGTTCTTC	CASSPDGTYEQFF
TRBJ1-2	NA	15	TRBV5-1	NA	TGCGCCAGCAGCTTAACTCTTGGGGACGGCTATGGCTACACCTTC	CASSLTLGDGYGYTF
TRBJ2-2	NA	17	TRBV16	TRBD2	TGTGCCAGCAGCCAACCCCCTTTAGCGGGAAACACCGGGGAGCTGTTTTTT	CASSQPPLAGNTGELFF
TRBJ2-7	NA	15	TRBV5-4	TRBD2	TGTGCCAGCAGCTTGGCCGGGAGGGCCGTTTCCGAGCAGTACTTC	CASSLAGRAVSEQYF
TRBJ2-5	once	13	TRBV5-6	NA	TGTGCCAGCGCACCTGGGGGCCGGGAGACCCAGTACTTC	CASAPGGRETQYF
TRBJ2-1	NA	13	TRBV9	NA	TGTGCCAGCAGCCTAGGTTCTATGGGTGAGCAGTTCTTC	CASSLGSMGEQFF
TRBJ2-5	NA	14	TRBV5-5	NA	TGTGCCAGCCGCAAGCGGGCAACCCAAGAGACCCAGTACTTC	CASRKRATQETQYF
TRBJ2-7	few	14	TRBV11-2	NA	TGTGCCAGCAGCCCTATGACAGCCTCCTACGAGCAGTACTTC	CASSPMTASYEQYF
TRBJ2-2	NA	13	TRBV7-6	TRBD1	TGTGCCGGTCGGACAGGCGACACCGGGGAGCTGTTTTTT	CAGRTGDTGELFF
TRBJ2-1	once	16	TRBV5-1	TRBD1	TGCGCCAGCAGCTTGGTTCAGGGGGCGGACGACAATGAGCAGTTCTTC	CASSLVQGADDNEQFF
TRBJ1-4	NA	13	TRBV27	NA	TGTGCCAGCAGTTTATCCCCTGCCCTCCAACTGTTTTTT	CASSLSPALQLFF
TRBJ1-1	NA	13	TRBV29-1	TRBD1	TGCAGCGTTGAGCGGGACAGGGGCACTGAAGCTTTCTTT	CSVERDRGTEAFF
TRBJ2-4	NA	15	TRBV7-9	TRBD1	TGTGCCAGCAGCTTAAAAGGGACAGGGTCCAACATTCAGTACTTC	CASSLKGTGSNIQYF
TRBJ2-3	NA	14	TRBV25-1	TRBD2	TGTGCCAGCGGCCTAGCGGGAGTGACAGATACGCAGTATTTT	CASGLAGVTDTQYF
TRBJ1-3	NA	10	TRBV2	TRBD1	TGTGCCAGCAGCTTACCGGGACAGAATTTT	CASSLPGQNF
TRBJ2-1	once	17	TRBV27	TRBD2	TGTGCCAGCAGTTTACGACTAGCGGGAGGGGGGGACAATGAGCAGTTCTTC	CASSLRLAGGGDNEQFF
TRBJ2-1	once	13	TRBV9	NA	TGTGCCAGCAGCGGGACCGCATACAATGAGCAGTTCTTC	CASSGTAYNEQFF
TRBJ2-7	NA	15	TRBV18	NA	TGTGCCAGCTCACCCCCCGGGCAGGGGCCCTACGAGCAGTACTTC	CASSPPGQGPYEQYF
TRBJ2-3	NA	12	TRBV5-1	NA	TGCGCCAGCAGACCATCCTCAGATACGCAGTATTTT	CASRPSSDTQYF
TRBJ2-3	NA	15	TRBV5-4	NA	TGTGCCAGCAGTCAAGGACGCCATGAGACCGATACGCAGTATTTT	CASSQGRHETDTQYF
TRBJ2-7	NA	16	TRBV5-1	TRBD2	TGCGCCAGCAGCTTGGGACTAGCGGGAGGAATCTACGAGCAGTACTTC	CASSLGLAGGIYEQYF
TRBJ2-7	NA	17	TRBV15	NA	TGTGCCACCAGCAGGGCTCGGGGTAGCGTCTCGACCTACGAGCAGTACTTC	CATSRARGSVSTYEQYF
TRBJ2-5	NA	14	TRBV7-9	NA	TGTGCCAGCAGCCCAGTCGCAGGGGAAGAGACCCAGTACTTC	CASSPVAGEETQYF
TRBJ2-7	NA	16	TRBV28	NA	TGTGCCAGCACCCGGGGTGGCACCGTGATCTCCTACGAGCAGTACTTC	CASTRGGTVISYEQYF
TRBJ2-5	NA	15	TRBV4-1	NA	TGCGCCAGCAGTCTCCTGCAGGGTGTGGTTGAGACCCAGTACTTC	CASSLLQGVVETQYF
TRBJ1-2	NA	12	TRBV15	NA	TGTGCCACCAGTCGAGCTAACTATGGCTACACCTTC	CATSRANYGYTF
TRBJ2-3	NA	16	TRBV9	NA	TGTGCCAGCAGCGTAGCGGGGAAAACTAGCACAGATACGCAGTATTTT	CASSVAGKTSTDTQYF
TRBJ2-7	NA	14	TRBV7-2	TRBD1	TGTGCCAGCAGCCCCGGACAGGGTATGGGCGAGCAGTACTTC	CASSPGQGMGEQYF
TRBJ2-1	NA	14	TRBV9	TRBD1	TGTGCCAGCAGCGTAGCCCCCACAGGGGCCGAGCAGTTCTTC	CASSVAPTGAEQFF
TRBJ2-1	NA	15	TRBV6-5	NA	TGTGCCAGCAGCCTGCCCCGGGGTCGGTTTCATGAGCAGTTCTTC	CASSLPRGRFHEQFF
TRBJ1-3	NA	16	TRBV7-8	NA	TGTGCCAGCAGCATAGACAGATGGTACTCTGGAAACACCATATATTTT	CASSIDRWYSGNTIYF
TRBJ2-1	once	15	TRBV5-4	TRBD2	TGTGCCAGCAGCCCGGGACTAGCGGACGACAATGAGCAGTTCTTC	CASSPGLADDNEQFF
TRBJ2-2	once	16	TRBV10-3	NA	TGTGCCATCAGTAAAACTAGGGACGGACACACCGGGGAGCTGTTTTTT	CAISKTRDGHTGELFF
TRBJ2-7	NA	14	TRBV18	TRBD2	TGTGCCAGCTCACCGAGAGCGGGACTCTACGAGCAGTACTTC	CASSPRAGLYEQYF
TRBJ2-1	once	14	TRBV27	NA	TGTGCCAGCAGGCTAACCAGGCACTACAATGAGCAGTTCTTC	CASRLTRHYNEQFF
TRBJ1-2	NA	14	TRBV10-3	NA	TGTGCCATCAGTGGGTATGCAGGGGAAGATGGCTACACCTTC	CAISGYAGEDGYTF
TRBJ2-5	NA	14	TRBV27	TRBD1	TGTGCCAGCAGTATGATGGGACAGGGGGAGACCCAGTACTTC	CASSMMGQGETQYF
TRBJ1-2	NA	14	TRBV9	NA	TGTGCCAGCAGCGTGGCTGAGGGGGACTATGGCTACACCTTC	CASSVAEGDYGYTF
TRBJ2-2	NA	16	TRBV6-6	NA	TGTGCCAGCAGTTACTCTTCGAGTGGGATCACCGGGGAGCTGTTTTTT	CASSYSSSGITGELFF
TRBJ2-7	NA	13	TRBV7-9	TRBD2	TGTGCCAGCACCCTAGCGGGAGAGGCCGAGCAGTACTTC	CASTLAGEAEQYF
TRBJ2-3	NA	13	TRBV7-2	NA	TGTGCCAGCAGCTTAGAGCGAACAGATACGCAGTATTTT	CASSLERTDTQYF
TRBJ2-1	NA	15	TRBV6-1	TRBD2	TGTGCCAGCACCTCACTAGCGGGAGGGCTCGATGAGCAGTTCTTC	CASTSLAGGLDEQFF
TRBJ2-7	NA	15	TRBV5-1	NA	TGCGCCAGCAGCGCCCCGGGACGTATTACTAAGGAGCAGTACTTC	CASSAPGRITKEQYF
TRBJ2-2	NA	14	TRBV4-2	NA	TGTGCCAGCAGCCAAGTGGGAAACACCGGGGAGCTGTTTTTT	CASSQVGNTGELFF
TRBJ1-1	once	14	TRBV13	NA	TGTGCCAGCAGCCGCGGGGCCACCCGGGCCGAAGCTTTCTTT	CASSRGATRAEAFF
TRBJ2-5	NA	12	TRBV10-3	NA	TGTGCCATCAGTGACAGTCGAGAGACCCAGTACTTC	CAISDSRETQYF
TRBJ2-7	NA	14	TRBV19	TRBD1	TGTGCCAGTAATACCGGGACAGGGTACCGCGAGCAGTACTTC	CASNTGTGYREQYF
TRBJ2-3	NA	17	TRBV19	NA	TGTGCCAGTAGTATAGATCATCCAGTTTCTAACACAGATACGCAGTATTTT	CASSIDHPVSNTDTQYF
TRBJ1-1	NA	14	TRBV2	NA	TGTGCCAGCAGTGAAGCCCCAGTGAACACTGAAGCTTTCTTT	CASSEAPVNTEAFF
TRBJ2-7	NA	16	TRBV6-1	TRBD1	TGTGCCAGCAGTGAACTTAAGACAGGGGGGCCCTACGAGCAGTACTTC	CASSELKTGGPYEQYF
TRBJ2-3	NA	15	TRBV18	NA	TGTGCCAGCTCACCGCCTTTGGGGGGCACAGATACGCAGTATTTT	CASSPPLGGTDTQYF
TRBJ2-7	NA	13	TRBV18	NA	TGTGCCAGCTCACCAACAGGGATGTACGAGCAGTACTTC	CASSPTGMYEQYF
TRBJ2-2	NA	16	TRBV5-1	NA	TGCGCCAGCATATGGGGACCGGTCAGGGACACCGGGGAGCTGTTTTTT	CASIWGPVRDTGELFF
TRBJ2-3	NA	16	TRBV5-1	NA	TGCGCCAGCAGCTCGGAGGGGGCGCTGCGAACAGATACGCAGTATTTT	CASSSEGALRTDTQYF
TRBJ2-5	NA	12	TRBV29-1	NA	TGCAGTGGAGTCCTCTCGGGAGAGACCCAGTACTTC	CSGVLSGETQYF